This T cell receptor beta chain emerged from a study of beta chain features in type 1 diabetes. Study at large: Comparable age, gender and cell yields were observed in patients relative to healthy donors. Across the samples, around 110,000,000 sorted cells were examined in total. Study-wide points: TCRB CDR3s were moderately but significantly shorter in Type 1 diabetes patients in all four CD4+ subsets. Type 1 diabetes patients had VDJ junctions that carried fewer insertions and more deletions. The naive, central memory and Treg TCRB repertoires showed an apparent similarity that was greater among patients than among healthy donors.

Regarding this clone: As yet, its antigen is unknown.

Every bit of the isolated RNA underwent reverse transcription, so sequencing read expressed TCRB transcripts. Data came from immunoSEQ multiplex PCR; TCRdb stores just in-frame clones and leaves some out. The sample lists around 53,000 clones; 50% to 75% were seen once. The TCR was taken from a woman under 40 with type 1 diabetes. The specimen sequenced was stem cell memory CD4+ T cells from blood.

CDR3 sequence reads: CSVLEGAQQPQHF. CDR3 nucleotide sequence: TGCAGCGTTCTTGAGGGGGCGCAACAGCCCCAGCATTTT. V and J are TRBV29-1 and TRBJ1-5; 7 bases fit TRBD1. Trimming took 5 bases from V and 7 from J; bases not matched to a gene: 8. The CDR3 spans 13 residues. CDR1 is SQVTM, CDR2 ANQGSEA, per germline.